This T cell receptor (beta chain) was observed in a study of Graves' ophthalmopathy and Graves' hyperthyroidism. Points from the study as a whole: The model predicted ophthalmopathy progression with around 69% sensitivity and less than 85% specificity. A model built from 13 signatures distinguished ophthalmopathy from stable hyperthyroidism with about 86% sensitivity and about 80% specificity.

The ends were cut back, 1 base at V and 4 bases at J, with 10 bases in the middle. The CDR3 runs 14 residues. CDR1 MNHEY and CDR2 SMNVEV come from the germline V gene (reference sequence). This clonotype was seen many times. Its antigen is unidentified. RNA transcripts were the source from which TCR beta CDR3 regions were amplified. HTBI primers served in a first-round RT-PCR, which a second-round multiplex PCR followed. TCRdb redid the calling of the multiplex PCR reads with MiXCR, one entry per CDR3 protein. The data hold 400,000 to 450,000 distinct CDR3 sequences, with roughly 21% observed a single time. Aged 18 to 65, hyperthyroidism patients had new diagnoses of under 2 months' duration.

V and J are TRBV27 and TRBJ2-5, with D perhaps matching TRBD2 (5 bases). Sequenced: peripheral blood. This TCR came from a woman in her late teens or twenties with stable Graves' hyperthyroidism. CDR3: CASSLWPGRETQYF. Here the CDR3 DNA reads TGTGCCAGCAGTTTATGGCCGGGAAGAGAGACCCAGTACTTC.